This TCR beta chain comes out of a study of T-cell memory formation after mild COVID-19. As for the study in general: For the most part, TCR clusters were specific to one donor.

The ends lost 0 bases at V and 4 bases at J; junction bases unmatched: 7. CDR3 length: 18 amino acids. Germline assignment: CDR1 ENHRY and CDR2 SYGVKD. TCRdb analysed the 5' RACE reads with MiXCR anew, one entry per CDR3 protein. The sample includes 470,000 or so distinct CDR3 sequences, around a quarter of them seen just once. The source is an adult woman who had mild COVID-19 (a few samples of this study predate the infection). Cell type and time point are not known. Sequenced sample: PBMCs or a T cell subset sorted from them (not recorded which). This rearrangement joins TRBV10-3 to TRBJ2-3; TRBD2 matches at 13 bases. The DNA of the CDR3 is TGTGCCATCAGTGAGTCGCGGACTAGCGGGAGCTTCGCAGATACGCAGTATTTT. Amino acid sequence: CAISESRTSGSFADTQYF.